The 30 T cell receptor beta chains below were found in one sample sequenced in a study of beta chain features in type 1 diabetes. As every portion of the isolated RNA was reverse transcribed, the sequencing read expressed TCRB transcripts. Sequencing used immunoSEQ multiplex PCR; TCRdb keeps in-frame clones, though not all of them. The sample lists about 660,000 clones, over 11% occurring once. The study, taken as a whole, reports: Moderate but significant shortening of TCRB CDR3s was recorded in all four CD4+ subsets from Type 1 diabetes patients.

Their antigens are not known. Sequences were obtained from naive CD4+ T cells from blood. The receptor source for this set is a man younger than 30 with type 1 diabetes.

The chain joins TRBV20-1 to TRBJ2-3; D remains ambiguous. Germline assignment: CDR1 DFQATT and CDR2 SNEGSKA (reference sequence). Trimming left V 7 bases short and J 2 bases short, with 4 bases between. CDR3 size: 10 residues. CDR3 in amino acids: CSDHTDTQYF. For the CDR3, the DNA is TGCAGTGACCACACAGATACGCAGTATTTT.

The sample holds a few counts of this clone. The rearrangement links TRBV28 to TRBJ2-5; D is ambiguous. Germline-derived CDR1 and CDR2 are MDHEN and SYDVKM. The CDR3 extends over 12 amino acids. V lost 7 bases to trimming and J lost 5 bases, with 11 bases between them. CDR3 region: CASKRKKETQYF. Here the CDR3 DNA reads TGTGCCAGCAAACGGAAAAAGGAGACCCAGTACTTC.

This clone was seen only a few times. The rearrangement uses TRBV6-1 and TRBJ2-3; 7 bases fit TRBD2. This CDR3 region has 14 residues. Germline V gene data show CDR1 as MNHNS and CDR2 as SASEGT. V shed 8 bases, J shed 4 bases, and the junction held 9 bases outside the gene matches. The CDR3 nucleotides are TGTGCCAGCCTCCCAGGCGGGAGCCCAGATACGCAGTATTTT. Translating gives CASLPGGSPDTQYF.

This clone was found a few times. CDR3: CAWSVRSGSNEAFF. CDR3 sequence (DNA): TGTGCCTGGAGTGTACGATCCGGGAGCAATGAAGCTTTCTTT. The chain employs TRBV30 and TRBJ1-1; D unresolved. The V end was cut by 0 bases, the J end by 7 bases, with 15 bases between. Germline V gene data show CDR1 as GTSNPN and CDR2 as SVGIG (reference sequence). The CDR3 length is 14 residues.

The genes are TRBV28 and TRBJ2-3; the D call may be TRBD1 or TRBD2 (5 bases each). The length of the CDR3 is 15 residues. V gave up 3 bases and J gave up 1 base, with 11 bases separating them. The germline gives CDR1 MDHEN, CDR2 SYDVKM. DNA for the CDR3: TGTGCCAGCAGTTTTGGGACGCACGGCACAGATACGCAGTATTTT. Translating gives CASSFGTHGTDTQYF.

The chain couples TRBV29-1 to TRBJ2-3, with a tentative D call TRBD2 (5 bases). The length of the CDR3 is 14 residues. Trimming pared 5 bases from V and 3 bases from J, leaving 15 bases between. The V gene's germline CDR1 is SQVTM and CDR2 ANQGSEA. The CDR3 DNA follows: TGCAGCGTTTTGCGGGCTTCTTGGACAGATACGCAGTATTTT. Its translation is CSVLRASWTDTQYF.

This clone was seen only once. This sequence joins TRBV9 and TRBJ2-1, with TRBD2 matching 10 bases. The junction had 7 bases not matched to a gene; V was cut back by 2 bases and J by 8 bases. The germline V gene has CDR1 SGDLS and CDR2 YYNGEE. This CDR3 comprises 15 residues. The CDR3 DNA follows: TGTGCCAGCAGCGTTGAGCGGGAGGGCCGAGATGAGCAGTTCTTC. Translating gives CASSVEREGRDEQFF.

The rearrangement joins TRBV5-1 to TRBJ2-3; D is perhaps TRBD1 (5 bases). V lost 4 bases and J lost 6, with 15 bases in between. CDR1 and CDR2 (germline): SGHRS, YFSETQ. The CDR3 contains 14 residues. CDR3 loop: CASSPDNRQDTQYF. CDR3 nucleotides: TGCGCCAGCAGCCCGGACAATCGCCAGGATACGCAGTATTTT.

This clone was seen a handful of times. V and J are TRBV30 and TRBJ1-3; D is unresolved. Trimming shortened V by 0 bases and J by 0 bases, and 3 bases separated the two germline ends. The CDR3 extends over 13 amino acids. Germline V lookup: CDR1 GTSNPN, CDR2 SVGIG (reference sequence). CDR3 loop: CAWSVHSGNTIYF. As DNA, the CDR3 is TGTGCCTGGAGTGTACACTCTGGAAACACCATATATTTT. The full variable domain, its missing parts supplied by reference TRBV30 and TRBJ1-3, is SQTIHQWPATLVQPVGSPLSLECTVEGTSNPNLYWYRQAAGRGLQLLFYSVGIGQISSEVPQNLSASRPQDRQFILSSKKLLLSDSGFYLCAWSVHSGNTIYFGEGSWLTVV.

This clone showed up just a few times. The V gene is TRBV7-2, the J gene TRBJ1-3; D possibly corresponds to TRBD1 (5 bases). The V end lost 4 bases, the J end lost 5 bases, and 15 bases lay between the germline ends. CDR3 size: 15 residues. Germline loops: CDR1 SGHTA, CDR2 FQGNSA. The CDR3 loop is CASSSAGALRNTIYF. DNA for the CDR3: TGTGCCAGCAGCTCTGCCGGGGCACTTAGAAACACCATATATTTT.

V and J are TRBV19 and TRBJ1-1; D unresolved. The ends were cut back, 5 bases at V and 3 bases at J, with 13 bases in the middle. The CDR3 sequence is 14 residues long. From germline, CDR1 is LNHDA and CDR2 SQIVND (reference sequence). In DNA, the CDR3 is TGTGCCAGTAGTGCACGTGCCGGGGACACTGAAGCTTTCTTT. It specifies CASSARAGDTEAFF.

This clone occurred a few times. This chain connects TRBV28 to TRBJ1-3; TRBD1 is a possible D gene (5 bases). The CDR3 is 15 residues long. V was trimmed by 6 bases and J by 0 bases, leaving 12 bases between them. Germline V lookup: CDR1 MDHEN, CDR2 SYDVKM. The CDR3 nucleotides are TGTGCCAGCAGGCTCACAGGCTTCTCTGGAAACACCATATATTTT. This gives the protein CASRLTGFSGNTIYF.

This clone was seen only a few times. The rearrangement links TRBV15 to TRBJ2-7; TRBD1 agrees at 8 bases. The ends lost 1 base at V and 5 bases at J; junction bases unmatched: 4. The CDR3 runs to 14 residues. CDR1 is LNHNV and CDR2 is YYDKDF in the germline V gene (reference sequence). The DNA for the CDR3 is TGTGCCACCAGCAGAGGCGGGGACAGGCACGAGCAGTACTTC. Protein: CATSRGGDRHEQYF.

The rearrangement uses TRBV29-1 and TRBJ1-1; a weak D match, TRBD1 (5 bases). The CDR3 covers 13 residues. CDR1 and CDR2 from the germline V gene are SQVTM and ANQGSEA. V was pared by 4 bases and J by 0 bases, with 9 bases between. The CDR3 here is CSVGEGLNTEAFF. DNA of the CDR3: TGCAGCGTTGGGGAGGGGCTGAACACTGAAGCTTTCTTT.

This chain links TRBV5-6 with TRBJ1-1, with D perhaps TRBD1 (6 bases). CDR3 size: 14 residues. Trimming shortened V by 0 bases and J by 4 bases, and 10 bases separated the two germline ends. Germline loops: CDR1 SGHDT, CDR2 YYEEEE. The CDR3 region has the DNA TGTGCCAGCAGCTTGGTTCAGGGGTCCACTGAAGCTTTCTTT. Protein sequence: CASSLVQGSTEAFF.

The chain carries TRBV6-1 and TRBJ2-7, with unresolved D. Looked up from germline, CDR1 is MNHNS and CDR2 is SASEGT. The CDR3 consists of 14 residues. The V gene lost 4 bases and the J gene lost 6 bases, with 16 bases spanning the gap. The CDR3 here is CASSGPVSPTEQYF. In nucleotides, the CDR3 is TGTGCCAGCAGTGGCCCCGTTTCTCCGACCGAGCAGTACTTC.

The gene calls are TRBV27 and TRBJ1-5, with D hard to call. Trimming shortened V by 3 bases and J by 0 bases, and 12 bases separated the two germline ends. The CDR3 consists of 16 residues. Germline-derived CDR1 and CDR2 are MNHEY and SMNVEV (reference sequence). Here the CDR3 DNA reads TGTGCCAGCAGTTTCGTCGGCCGAAATAGCAATCAGCCCCAGCATTTT. Its translation is CASSFVGRNSNQPQHF.

In its sample, this clone was seen a few times. J is TRBJ2-7 and V is TRBV5-8, with 7 bases lining up with TRBD2. Trimming removed 10 bases from V and 1 base from J; junction bases left unmatched: 11. CDR3 length: 14 residues. CDR1 is SGHTS and CDR2 is YDEGEE in the germline V gene. The CDR3 nucleotides are TGTGCCGGTGGGGTTTTAGCGGGTTCCTACGAGCAGTACTTC. This codes for CAGGVLAGSYEQYF.

The chain couples TRBV5-4 to TRBJ2-5; D is ambiguous. V was clipped by 0 bases and J by 1 base, with 13 bases between them. The CDR3 spans 16 residues. CDR1 is SGHNT and CDR2 is YYREEE in the germline V gene (reference sequence). The chain's CDR3 is CASSLGAGTAQETQYF. The CDR3 DNA follows: TGTGCCAGCAGCTTGGGTGCCGGCACAGCCCAAGAGACCCAGTACTTC.

Only a few counts were recorded for this clone. This sample also contains other DNA sequences that code for the same CDR3. This chain links TRBV4-3 with TRBJ1-5; D unresolved. Germline CDR1 and CDR2: LGHNA and YSLEER. V shed 0 bases and J shed 4 bases, with 4 bases lying between them. The length of the CDR3 is 13 residues. The CDR3, as DNA: TGCGCCAGCAGCCAAGACTCGAATCAGCCCCAGCATTTT. It specifies CASSQDSNQPQHF.

This clone was observed a few times. The CDR3 is CASSEQLLGSGNTEAFF. CDR3 coding DNA: TGTGCCAGCAGTGAACAACTACTGGGGTCCGGGAACACTGAAGCTTTCTTT. The chain uses TRBV6-1 and TRBJ1-1; D not certain. Germline assignment: CDR1 MNHNS and CDR2 SASEGT. V shed 2 bases and J shed 1 base, with 17 bases lying between them. The CDR3 spans 17 residues.

This clone was seen only a few times. Sequence at one end of the junction differs from germline and may be a read error. The V call is TRBV23-1, the J call TRBJ2-7; tentative D call: TRBD1 (5 bases). TRBV23-1 is recorded as an ORF, its role being uncertain. The length of the CDR3 is 13 residues. CDR3 nucleotides: TGCGCCAGCAGTCGTCGACTGACAGAGGCTTGGCCCTTC. Protein: CASSRRLTEAWPF.

This chain links TRBV27 with TRBJ1-2; 9 bases map to TRBD1. The germline V gene has CDR1 MNHEY and CDR2 SMNVEV (reference sequence). V was pared by 6 bases and J by 4 bases, with 9 bases of the junction left unmatched. The CDR3 spans 15 residues. In DNA form, the CDR3 reads TGTGCCAGCAGGGGACCCGGGACAGGGCGCTATGGCTACACCTTC. Protein product: CASRGPGTGRYGYTF.

This chain links TRBV9 with TRBJ2-1, with TRBD2 identical over 7 bases. CDR3 size: 16 residues. The junction had 6 bases not matched to a gene; V was cut back by 0 bases and J by 3 bases. Germline-derived CDR1 and CDR2 are SGDLS and YYNGEE. CDR3 bases: TGTGCCAGCAGCGTAGAAGTGGGGGGGAACTACAATGAGCAGTTCTTC. Its protein product is CASSVEVGGNYNEQFF.

The chain couples TRBV5-1 to TRBJ2-5, with D uncertain. V was shortened by 0 bases and J by 0 bases, with 9 bases between the two germline ends. Germline lookup yields CDR1 SGHRS and CDR2 YFSETQ. The CDR3 covers 15 residues. CDR3 region: CASSLVPRDQETQYF. The CDR3, as DNA: TGCGCCAGCAGCTTGGTACCAAGGGACCAAGAGACCCAGTACTTC. Full variable domain (remainder filled in from reference TRBV5-1 and TRBJ2-5): KAGVTQTPRYLIKTRGQQVTLSCSPISGHRSVSWYQQTPGQGLQFLFEYFSETQRNKGNFPGRFSGRQFSNSRSEMNVSTLELGDSALYLCASSLVPRDQETQYFGPGTRLLVL.

This clone was seen more than once but under ten times. The rearrangement joins TRBV6-5 to TRBJ2-2; 7 nucleotides agree with TRBD1. With V trimmed by 5 bases and J by 6 bases, 3 bases remained unmatched. The germline V gene encodes CDR1 MNHEY and CDR2 SVGAGI. The CDR3 consists of 13 residues. This CDR3 reads CASSRQGAGELFF. CDR3 nucleotide sequence: TGTGCCAGCAGTCGACAGGGCGCCGGGGAGCTGTTTTTT.

The chain couples TRBV7-3 to TRBJ2-5; 7 nucleotides agree with TRBD1. The trim removed 5 bases at V and 0 bases at J, leaving 6 bases unmatched. The germline V gene has CDR1 SGHTA and CDR2 FQGTGA. The CDR3 spans 15 residues. CDR3 coding DNA: TGTGCCAGCAGCCCCTTAGGGGGCCACCAAGAGACCCAGTACTTC. The encoded protein is CASSPLGGHQETQYF.

The chain carries TRBV10-3 and TRBJ2-5; no definite D call. Per germline, CDR1 ENHRY and CDR2 SYGVKD. Trimming shortened V by 3 bases and J by 5 bases, and 7 bases separated the two germline ends. There are 12 residues in the CDR3. In nucleotides, the CDR3 is TGTGCCATCAGTGAAAGACGGGAGACCCAGTACTTC. Translated: CAISERRETQYF.

There are a few counts of this clone. The rearrangement joins TRBV7-6 to TRBJ2-2; no firm D call. From germline, CDR1 is SGHVS and CDR2 FNYEAQ. This CDR3 comprises 15 residues. Trimming left V 2 bases short and J 5 bases short, with 12 bases between. CDR3 loop: CASSLSGRQTGELFF. The CDR3 DNA reads as TGTGCCAGCAGCTTAAGTGGTCGGCAGACCGGGGAGCTGTTTTTT.

This chain uses TRBV2 with TRBJ2-1; D might be TRBD1 or TRBD2, each matching 5 bases. The CDR3 spans 13 residues. The germline V gene has CDR1 SNHLY and CDR2 FYNNEI. Trimming left V 6 bases short and J 5 bases short, with 11 bases between. As DNA, the CDR3 is TGTGCCAGCAGCTCCGGGACCCACAATGAGCAGTTCTTC. It encodes CASSSGTHNEQFF. Supplemented by reference TRBV2 and TRBJ2-1, the full variable domain reads EPEVTQTPSHQVTQMGQEVILRCVPISNHLYFYWYRQILGQKVEFLVSFYNNEISEKSEIFDDQFSVERPDGSNFTLKIRSTKLEDSAMYFCASSSGTHNEQFFGPGTRLTVL.